The clone carrying this TCR beta chain has ten or more counts. Its antigen is not identified. TCRdb used MiXCR to reprocess the reads, holding one entry per CDR3 protein. The profile shows a few hundred thousand distinct CDR3 sequences, almost 40% of them singletons. Germline CDR1 and CDR2: SGHTA and FQGNSA. This CDR3 spans 14 amino acids. V lost 1 base to trimming and J lost 7 bases, with 10 bases between them. The data stem from a study of T cell repertoires in cytomegalovirus infection. On the study more broadly: Indications of both CMV infection and matching HLA type were provided by public TCR beta signatures. General study points: Cumulative frequency (of public TCR beta family members) identified carriers of CMV plus the relevant HLA. Ex vivo, HLA-C-restricted CMV-specific TCR beta clonotypes prevailed over the rest of the response.

The receptor's source is a human donor in good health (CMV status not recorded). Some clones in this sample may be carry-over from other donors' samples. The source material was cultured PBMCs, sampled from culture after CMV antigen stimulation. The V and J genes are TRBV7-2 and TRBJ1-4; D is ambiguous. This CDR3 is CASSLDQTSEKLFF. CDR3 DNA: TGTGCCAGCAGCTTAGACCAAACCAGTGAAAAACTGTTTTTT. Combining the CDR3 with reference TRBV7-2 and TRBJ1-4 gives the whole variable domain GAGVSQSPSNKVTEKGKDVELRCDPISGHTALYWYRQSLGQGLEFLIYFQGNSAPDKSGLPSDRFSAERTGGSVSTLTIQRTQQEDSAVYLCASSLDQTSEKLFFGSGTQLSVL.